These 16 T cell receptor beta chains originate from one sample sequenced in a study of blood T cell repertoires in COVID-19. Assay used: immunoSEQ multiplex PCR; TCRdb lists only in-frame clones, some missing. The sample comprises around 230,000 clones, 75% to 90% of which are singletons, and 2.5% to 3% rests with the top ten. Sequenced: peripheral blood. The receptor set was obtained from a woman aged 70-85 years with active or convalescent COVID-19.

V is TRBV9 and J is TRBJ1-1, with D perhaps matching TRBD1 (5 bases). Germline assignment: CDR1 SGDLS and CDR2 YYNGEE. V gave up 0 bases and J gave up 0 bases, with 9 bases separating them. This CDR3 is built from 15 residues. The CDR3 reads CASSVDRIMNTEAFF. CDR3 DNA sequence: TGTGCCAGCAGCGTAGACAGGATCATGAACACTGAAGCTTTCTTT. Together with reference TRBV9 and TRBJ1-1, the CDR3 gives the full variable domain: DSGVTQTPKHLITATGQRVTLRCSPRSGDLSVYWYQQSLDQGLQFLIQYYNGEERAKGNILERFSAQQFPDLHSELNLSSLELGDSALYFCASSVDRIMNTEAFFGQGTRLTVV.

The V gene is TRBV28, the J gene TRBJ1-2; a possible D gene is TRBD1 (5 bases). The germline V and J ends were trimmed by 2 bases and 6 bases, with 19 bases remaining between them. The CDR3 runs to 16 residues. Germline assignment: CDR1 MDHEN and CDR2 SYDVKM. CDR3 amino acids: CASSLEHSGKWDGYTF. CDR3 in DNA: TGTGCCAGCAGTTTAGAGCATTCAGGGAAGTGGGATGGCTACACCTTC.

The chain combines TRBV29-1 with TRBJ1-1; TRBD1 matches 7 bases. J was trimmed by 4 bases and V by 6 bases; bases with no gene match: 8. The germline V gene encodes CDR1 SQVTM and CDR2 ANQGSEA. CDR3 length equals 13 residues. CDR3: CSVIQGFFTEAFF. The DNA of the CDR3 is TGCAGCGTGATACAGGGGTTCTTCACTGAAGCTTTCTTT.

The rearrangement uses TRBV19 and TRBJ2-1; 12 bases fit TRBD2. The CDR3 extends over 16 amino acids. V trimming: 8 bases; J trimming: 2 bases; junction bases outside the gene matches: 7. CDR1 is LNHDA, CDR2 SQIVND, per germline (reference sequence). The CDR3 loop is CASSGLAGNPYNEQFF. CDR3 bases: TGTGCCAGTTCCGGACTAGCGGGAAATCCCTACAATGAGCAGTTCTTC.

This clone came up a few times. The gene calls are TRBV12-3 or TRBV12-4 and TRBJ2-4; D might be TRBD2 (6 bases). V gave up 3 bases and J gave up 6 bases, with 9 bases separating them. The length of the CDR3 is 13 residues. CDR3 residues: CASSFSGANIQYF. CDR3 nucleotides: TGTGCCAGCAGTTTCTCGGGAGCAAACATTCAGTACTTC.

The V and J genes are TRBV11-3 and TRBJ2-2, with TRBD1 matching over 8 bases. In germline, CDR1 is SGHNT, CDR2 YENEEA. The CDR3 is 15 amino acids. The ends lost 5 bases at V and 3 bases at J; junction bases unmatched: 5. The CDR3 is CASSPTQGDTGELFF. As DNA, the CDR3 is TGTGCCAGCAGCCCCACACAGGGGGACACCGGGGAGCTGTTTTTT.

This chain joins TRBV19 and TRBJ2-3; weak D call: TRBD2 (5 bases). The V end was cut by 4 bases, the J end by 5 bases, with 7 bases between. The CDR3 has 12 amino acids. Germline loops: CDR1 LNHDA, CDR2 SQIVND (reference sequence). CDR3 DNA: TGTGCCAGTAGTAACCGGGGAGATACGCAGTATTTT. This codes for CASSNRGDTQYF.

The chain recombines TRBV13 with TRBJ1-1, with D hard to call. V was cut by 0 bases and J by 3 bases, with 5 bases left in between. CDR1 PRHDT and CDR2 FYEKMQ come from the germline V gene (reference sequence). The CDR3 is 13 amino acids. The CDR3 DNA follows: TGTGCCAGCAGCTTAGGGGCGGACACTGAAGCTTTCTTT. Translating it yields CASSLGADTEAFF.

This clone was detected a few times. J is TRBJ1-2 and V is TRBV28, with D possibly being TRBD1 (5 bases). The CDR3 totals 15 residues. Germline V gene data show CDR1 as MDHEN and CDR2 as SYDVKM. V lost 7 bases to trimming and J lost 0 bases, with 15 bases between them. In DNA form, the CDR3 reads TGTGCCAGCAAGGGGTCCCCGAGATCTAACTATGGCTACACCTTC. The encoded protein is CASKGSPRSNYGYTF.

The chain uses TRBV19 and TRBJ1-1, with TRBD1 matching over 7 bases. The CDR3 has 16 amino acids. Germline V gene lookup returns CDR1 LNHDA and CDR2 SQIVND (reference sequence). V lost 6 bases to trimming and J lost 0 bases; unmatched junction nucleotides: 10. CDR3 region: CASSDNRGGVNTEAFF. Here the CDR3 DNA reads TGTGCCAGTAGCGATAACAGGGGAGGCGTGAACACTGAAGCTTTCTTT. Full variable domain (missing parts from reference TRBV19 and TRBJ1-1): DGGITQSPKYLFRKEGQNVTLSCEQNLNHDAMYWYRQDPGQGLRLIYYSQIVNDFQKGDIAEGYSVSREKKESFPLTVTSAQKNPTAFYLCASSDNRGGVNTEAFFGQGTRLTVV.

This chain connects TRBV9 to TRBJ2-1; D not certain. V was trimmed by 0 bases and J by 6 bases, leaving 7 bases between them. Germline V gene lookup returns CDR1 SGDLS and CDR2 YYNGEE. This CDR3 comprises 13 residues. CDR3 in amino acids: CASSVGVINEQFF. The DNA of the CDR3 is TGTGCCAGCAGCGTAGGCGTTATCAATGAGCAGTTCTTC. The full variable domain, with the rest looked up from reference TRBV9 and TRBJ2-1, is DSGVTQTPKHLITATGQRVTLRCSPRSGDLSVYWYQQSLDQGLQFLIQYYNGEERAKGNILERFSAQQFPDLHSELNLSSLELGDSALYFCASSVGVINEQFFGPGTRLTVL.

The CDR3 protein is CASTIDRAFMNTEAFF. CDR3 in DNA: TGTGCCAGCACCATCGACAGGGCCTTCATGAACACTGAAGCTTTCTTT. The rearrangement joins TRBV7-8 to TRBJ1-1; 7 bases fit TRBD1. Germline V gene lookup returns CDR1 SGHVS and CDR2 FQNEAQ. CDR3 size: 16 residues. Germline trimming cut 7 bases from V and 0 bases from J; bases unmatched to any gene: 11.

The CDR3 DNA follows: TGCGCCAGCAGCCAACCCGGACAGGGTGGTTCCGAGCAGTACTTC. This translates into CASSQPGQGGSEQYF. This chain joins TRBV4-1 and TRBJ2-7; 8 nucleotides line up with TRBD1. Germline CDR1 MGHRA, CDR2 YSYEKL. The V and J ends lost 2 bases and 6 bases, in that order; junction bases with no gene match: 9. This CDR3 contains 15 residues.

The CDR3 reads CASSLVSSSRAKNIQYF. The CDR3 nucleotides are TGTGCCAGCAGCTTGGTTAGCTCCTCGCGCGCCAAAAACATTCAGTACTTC. The chain combines TRBV5-6 with TRBJ2-4; D gene ambiguous. The length of the CDR3 is 17 residues. Germline V gene sequence: CDR1 SGHDT, CDR2 YYEEEE. V was trimmed by 0 bases and J by 1 base, leaving 14 bases between them.

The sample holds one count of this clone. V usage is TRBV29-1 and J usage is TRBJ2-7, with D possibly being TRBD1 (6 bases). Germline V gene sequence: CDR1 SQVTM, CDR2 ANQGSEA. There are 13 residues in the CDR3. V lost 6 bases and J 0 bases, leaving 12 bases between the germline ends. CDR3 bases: TGCAGCGTCCTCGGGGACAACTCCTACGAGCAGTACTTC. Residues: CSVLGDNSYEQYF.

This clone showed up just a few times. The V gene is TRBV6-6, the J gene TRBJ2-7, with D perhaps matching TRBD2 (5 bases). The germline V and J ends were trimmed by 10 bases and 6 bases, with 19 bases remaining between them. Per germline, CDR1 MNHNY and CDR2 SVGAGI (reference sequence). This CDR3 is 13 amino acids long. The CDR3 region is CATEGTKGSEQYF. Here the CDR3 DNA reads TGTGCCACCGAGGGCACCAAGGGTTCCGAGCAGTACTTC.